This T cell receptor (beta chain) appears in the sequencing data of a study of technical replicates of blood from several donors. Repertoires were generated with immunoSEQ multiplex PCR, while TCRdb's copy carries only in-frame clones and drops some. The sample comprises approximately 97,000 clones, roughly 96% of which are singletons, and less than 0.45% rests with the top ten. The CDR3 has 12 amino acids. V shed 2 bases and J shed 13 bases, with 13 bases lying between them. CDR1 and CDR2 from the germline V gene are SGHDT and YYEEEE. This clone was counted once. The clonotype originates from a human donor in good health. V is TRBV5-6 and J is TRBJ2-1; maybe TRBD2 (5 bases). Sequencing was carried out using T cells isolated from PBMCs. The CDR3 protein is CASSFGNSLQFF. The DNA for the CDR3 is TGTGCCAGCAGCTTCGGGAACTCTCTTCAGTTCTTC. The variable domain in full, with the rest retrieved from reference TRBV5-6 and TRBJ2-1, is DAGVTQSPTHLIKTRGQQVTLRCSPKSGHDTVSWYQQALGQGPQFIFQYYEEEERQRGNFPDRFSGHQFPNYSSELNVNALLLGDSALYLCASSFGNSLQFFGPGTRLTVL.